The clone carrying this T cell receptor beta chain was observed a single time. Its antigen is still unknown. This sample is drawn from a study of siplizumab effects on memory and regulatory T cells. The data were produced by immunoSEQ multiplex PCR, yet TCRdb's version contains in-frame clones alone and is incomplete. Among more than 85,000 clones listed, around 90% were seen once. Study-wide points: Memory cells seemed less diverse than naive T cells, which also seemed major contributors to the alloresponse. A minor fraction of alloreactive clones, and no more, mapped to unstimulated subsets. Naive versus memory phenotype went unassigned for roughly 80-96% of proliferating CD4+ or CD8+ clones.

This TCR was sampled from a human donor in good health. Sequencing used Tregs sorted from blood.

In DNA, the CDR3 is TGTGCCAGCAGCTTGGCCGGCCCGCTCGAAAACATTCAGTACTTC. Translated: CASSLAGPLENIQYF. The rearrangement uses TRBV5-6 and TRBJ2-4; no reliable D call. CDR1 is SGHDT and CDR2 is YYEEEE in the germline V gene. Between the trimmed V and J ends, which lost 0 bases and 5 bases, there was a span of 12 bases. The CDR3 has 15 residues.